These T cell receptor beta chains were read from a single sample in a study of blood T cell repertoires in COVID-19. The assay was immunoSEQ multiplex PCR, and TCRdb's table has in-frame clones only and misses some. This table holds about 190,000 clones, around 86% found once. Material for sequencing was peripheral blood. The receptor set was obtained from a woman in her 30s with active or convalescent COVID-19. The CDR3 runs from the conserved cysteine through the conserved F or W. D genes are given only for firm matches. Size values are once, few and many counts, or a class for expanded clones, and some rows have none.

V,length,D,size,J,CDR3,DNA
TRBV20-1,10,NA,NA,TRBJ2-5,CSARQETQYF,TGCAGTGCTAGACAGGAGACCCAGTACTTC
TRBV29-1,16,TRBD1,NA,TRBJ2-1,CSVESGQGFSSNEQFF,TGCAGCGTTGAGTCCGGACAGGGATTTAGTAGCAATGAGCAGTTCTTC
TRBV19,19,TRBD1,NA,TRBJ1-6,CASSPRTGTLSSYNSPLHF,TGTGCCAGTAGTCCTCGGACAGGCACACTGAGCTCCTATAATTCACCCCTCCACTTT
TRBV11-2,13,TRBD1,NA,TRBJ1-4,CASSLGQGWELFF,TGTGCCAGCAGCTTGGGACAGGGTTGGGAACTGTTTTTT
TRBV18,15,NA,NA,TRBJ2-3,CASSPVHSSTDTQYF,TGTGCCAGCTCACCAGTGCACAGCAGCACAGATACGCAGTATTTT
TRBV19,17,NA,NA,TRBJ1-2,CASSSFGTRRSNYGYTF,TGTGCCAGTAGTTCCTTCGGGACAAGAAGGAGCAACTATGGCTACACCTTC
TRBV28,15,NA,once,TRBJ2-7,CASSPVLGEGHEQYF,TGTGCCAGCAGTCCCGTCCTGGGCGAGGGCCACGAGCAGTACTTC
TRBV6-1,16,NA,once,TRBJ1-3,CASSEIGRPPGDTIYF,TGTGCCAGCAGTGAAATTGGAAGACCTCCGGGGGACACCATATATTTT
TRBV5-4,14,NA,NA,TRBJ2-3,CASSLLGSGDTQYF,TGTGCCAGCAGCTTATTAGGTTCGGGAGATACGCAGTATTTT
TRBV18,15,TRBD1,NA,TRBJ1-1,CASSTGGDFDTEAFF,TGTGCCAGCTCGACAGGGGGGGACTTTGACACTGAAGCTTTCTTT
TRBV19,14,NA,NA,TRBJ1-2,CASTAQKGAGGYTF,TGTGCCAGTACGGCGCAAAAGGGCGCGGGGGGCTACACCTTC
TRBV6-5,11,NA,NA,TRBJ1-2,CASTKGVGYTF,TGTGCCAGCACCAAAGGAGTTGGCTACACCTTC
TRBV10-1,15,TRBD2,NA,TRBJ2-3,CASRPSGAATDTQYF,TGCGCCAGCAGGCCTAGCGGGGCGGCGACAGATACGCAGTATTTT
TRBV6-5,14,NA,NA,TRBJ2-7,CASSSVRGSYEQYF,TGTGCCAGCAGTTCCGTTCGGGGCTCCTACGAGCAGTACTTC
TRBV24-1,15,NA,NA,TRBJ1-2,CATSETGAGNYGYTF,TGTGCCACCAGTGAAACTGGCGCAGGGAACTATGGCTACACCTTC
TRBV10-2,15,NA,NA,TRBJ2-1,CASSKISTDYNEQFF,TGCGCCAGCAGTAAGATATCGACAGATTACAATGAGCAGTTCTTC
TRBV2,17,TRBD2,NA,TRBJ2-7,CASSDHWTSGSSYEQYF,TGTGCCAGCAGCGATCACTGGACTAGCGGGAGCTCCTACGAGCAGTACTTC
TRBV9,15,TRBD2,few,TRBJ2-7,CASSATSGPYYEQYF,TGTGCCAGCAGCGCTACTAGCGGACCATACTACGAGCAGTACTTC
TRBV13,16,TRBD1,NA,TRBJ1-6,CASSSPRTGAYSPLHF,TGTGCCAGCAGCTCCCCTAGGACAGGAGCCTATTCACCCCTCCACTTT
TRBV29-1,12,TRBD1,NA,TRBJ1-2,CSVDRGDYGYTF,TGCAGCGTCGACAGGGGGGACTATGGCTACACCTTC
TRBV5-4,17,NA,NA,TRBJ2-5,CASSLGGTVLYQETQYF,TGTGCCAGCAGCTTGGGGGGCACCGTACTATACCAAGAGACCCAGTACTTC
TRBV27,17,TRBD1,NA,TRBJ1-1,CASTPQSGQGTNTEAFF,TGTGCCAGCACCCCGCAGTCGGGACAGGGGACCAACACTGAAGCTTTCTTT
TRBV10-1,16,NA,NA,TRBJ1-6,CASTTTASSYNSPLHF,TGCGCCAGCACCACGACTGCGAGCTCCTATAATTCACCCCTCCACTTT
TRBV25-1,12,NA,NA,TRBJ2-1,CASSEYRGGSFF,TGTGCCAGCAGTGAATATAGGGGGGGTTCGTTCTTC
TRBV18,18,NA,NA,TRBJ2-2,CASSRRGGLSKNTGELFF,TGTGCCAGCTCACGGAGGGGGGGCCTCTCGAAGAACACCGGGGAGCTGTTTTTT
TRBV3-1/TRBV3-2,16,TRBD2,NA,TRBJ2-3,CASSHRLAVSTDTQYF,TGTGCCAGCAGCCACCGACTAGCAGTTAGCACAGATACGCAGTATTTT
TRBV28,17,TRBD1,NA,TRBJ2-4,CASSLLGTGGAKNIQYF,TGTGCCAGCAGCTTACTTGGGACAGGGGGAGCCAAAAACATTCAGTACTTC
TRBV27,14,NA,NA,TRBJ1-2,CASSLAPGLDGYTF,TGTGCCAGCAGTTTAGCGCCGGGACTAGATGGCTACACCTTC
TRBV19,14,TRBD2,NA,TRBJ2-5,CASSMASGIETQYF,TGTGCCAGTAGTATGGCTAGCGGGATTGAGACCCAGTACTTC
TRBV19,15,NA,NA,TRBJ2-7,CASSMVVGQQYEQYF,TGTGCCAGTAGTATGGTCGTCGGACAGCAATACGAGCAGTACTTC
TRBV5-4,17,NA,once,TRBJ2-1,CASSAGGGTVIYNEQFF,TGTGCCAGCAGCGCCGGGGGGGGGACAGTGATCTACAATGAGCAGTTCTTC
TRBV4-1,17,TRBD2,NA,TRBJ2-3,CASSQQGTSVPTDTQYF,TGCGCCAGCAGCCAACAAGGGACTAGCGTTCCCACAGATACGCAGTATTTT
TRBV10-3,16,TRBD2,NA,TRBJ2-7,CATSGLAGVISYEQYF,TGTGCCACCTCGGGACTAGCGGGAGTAATCTCCTACGAGCAGTACTTC
TRBV5-1,15,TRBD1,NA,TRBJ2-7,CASSGDRGPNYEQYF,TGCGCCAGCAGCGGGGACAGGGGGCCTAATTACGAGCAGTACTTC
TRBV2,15,NA,NA,TRBJ1-2,CASNGGGASNYGYTF,TGTGCCAGCAACGGTGGTGGGGCGTCAAACTATGGCTACACCTTC
TRBV6-6,15,NA,NA,TRBJ1-3,CASTPGGSSGNTIYF,TGTGCCAGCACCCCCGGGGGGAGCTCTGGAAACACCATATATTTT
TRBV24-1,17,TRBD1,NA,TRBJ2-3,CATSDFQTGGGTDTQYF,TGTGCCACCAGTGATTTCCAGACAGGGGGCGGCACAGATACGCAGTATTTT
TRBV5-5,14,TRBD1,NA,TRBJ1-2,CASSLGGQGRGYTF,TGTGCCAGCAGCTTGGGGGGACAGGGGAGAGGCTACACCTTC
TRBV6-5,12,NA,NA,TRBJ2-2,CASAVGDTELFF,TGTGCCTCAGCGGTAGGAGACACGGAGCTGTTTTTT
TRBV4-1,16,TRBD2,NA,TRBJ2-1,CASSLSGTSILNEQFF,TGCGCCAGCAGCCTCTCCGGGACTAGCATTTTAAATGAGCAGTTCTTC
TRBV7-9,14,NA,NA,TRBJ1-2,CASSLLMQVDGYTF,TGTGCCAGCAGCTTATTAATGCAGGTTGATGGCTACACCTTC
TRBV6-1,15,TRBD1,NA,TRBJ2-5,CASSLGTGGVETQYF,TGTGCCAGCTCCCTCGGGACAGGGGGCGTTGAGACCCAGTACTTC
TRBV6-6,15,TRBD1,NA,TRBJ1-5,CASRPDRGSNQPQHF,TGTGCCAGCAGGCCAGACAGGGGAAGCAATCAGCCCCAGCATTTT
TRBV5-1,17,TRBD2,NA,TRBJ2-3,CASSLVPSGRGTDTQYF,TGCGCCAGCAGCTTGGTACCTAGCGGGAGGGGGACAGATACGCAGTATTTT
TRBV5-1,17,TRBD1,NA,TRBJ1-3,CASSLGATGSSGNTIYF,TGCGCCAGCAGCTTGGGGGCGACAGGGAGCTCTGGAAACACCATATATTTT
TRBV19,15,NA,NA,TRBJ2-7,CASSEGPSPHYEQYF,TGTGCCAGTAGTGAGGGCCCTTCGCCCCACTACGAGCAGTACTTC